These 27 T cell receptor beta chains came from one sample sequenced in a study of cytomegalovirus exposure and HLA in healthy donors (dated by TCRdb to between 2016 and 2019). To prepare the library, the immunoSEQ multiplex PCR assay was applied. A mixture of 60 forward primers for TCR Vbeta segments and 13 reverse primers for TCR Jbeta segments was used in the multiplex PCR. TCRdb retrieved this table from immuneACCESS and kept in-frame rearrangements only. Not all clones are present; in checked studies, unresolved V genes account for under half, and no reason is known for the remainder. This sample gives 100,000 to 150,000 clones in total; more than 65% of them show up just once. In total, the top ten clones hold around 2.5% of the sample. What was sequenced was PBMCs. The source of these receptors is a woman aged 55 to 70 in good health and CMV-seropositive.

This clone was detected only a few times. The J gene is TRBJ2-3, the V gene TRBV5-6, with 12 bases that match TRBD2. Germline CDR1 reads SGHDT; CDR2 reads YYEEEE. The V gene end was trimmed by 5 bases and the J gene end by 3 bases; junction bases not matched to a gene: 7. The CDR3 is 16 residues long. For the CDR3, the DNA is TGTGCCAGCAGTTACCTAGCGGGGGGGCGAACAGATACGCAGTATTTT. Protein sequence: CASSYLAGGRTDTQYF.

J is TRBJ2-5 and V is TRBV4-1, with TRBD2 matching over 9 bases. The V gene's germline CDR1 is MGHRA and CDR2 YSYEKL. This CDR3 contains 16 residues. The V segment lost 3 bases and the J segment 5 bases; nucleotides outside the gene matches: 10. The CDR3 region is CASSQRGGASGETQYF. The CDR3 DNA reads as TGCGCCAGCAGCCAGCGCGGGGGGGCCTCTGGGGAGACCCAGTACTTC.

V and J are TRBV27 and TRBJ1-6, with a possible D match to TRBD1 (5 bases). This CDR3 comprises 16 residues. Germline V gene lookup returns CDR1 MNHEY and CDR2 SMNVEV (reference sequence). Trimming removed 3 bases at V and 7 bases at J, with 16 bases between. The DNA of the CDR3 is TGTGCCAGCAGTTTTAATGCGGGACGCAGAAATTCACCCCTCCACTTT. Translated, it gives CASSFNAGRRNSPLHF.

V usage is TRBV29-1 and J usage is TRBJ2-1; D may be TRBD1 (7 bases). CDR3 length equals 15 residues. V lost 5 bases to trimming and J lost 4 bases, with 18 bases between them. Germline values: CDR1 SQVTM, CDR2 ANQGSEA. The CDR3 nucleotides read TGCAGCGTTTATGGGCAGGGGGGTAGGTACAATGAGCAGTTCTTC. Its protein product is CSVYGQGGRYNEQFF.

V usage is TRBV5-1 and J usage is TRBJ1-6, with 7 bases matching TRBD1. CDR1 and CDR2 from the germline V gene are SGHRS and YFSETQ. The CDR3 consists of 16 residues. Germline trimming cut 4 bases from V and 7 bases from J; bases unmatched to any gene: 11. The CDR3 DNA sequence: TGCGCCAGCAGCCCACTGGGGCAGGGGGGAAATTCACCCCTCCACTTT. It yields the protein CASSPLGQGGNSPLHF. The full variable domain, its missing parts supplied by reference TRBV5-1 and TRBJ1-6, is KAGVTQTPRYLIKTRGQQVTLSCSPISGHRSVSWYQQTPGQGLQFLFEYFSETQRNKGNFPGRFSGRQFSNSRSEMNVSTLELGDSALYLCASSPLGQGGNSPLHFGNGTRLTVT.

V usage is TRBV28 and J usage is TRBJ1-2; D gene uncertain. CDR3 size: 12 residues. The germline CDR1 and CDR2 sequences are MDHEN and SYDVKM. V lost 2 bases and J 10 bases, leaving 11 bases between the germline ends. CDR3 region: CASSLSFGYYTF. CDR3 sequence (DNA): TGTGCCAGCAGTTTAAGTTTCGGGTACTACACCTTC.

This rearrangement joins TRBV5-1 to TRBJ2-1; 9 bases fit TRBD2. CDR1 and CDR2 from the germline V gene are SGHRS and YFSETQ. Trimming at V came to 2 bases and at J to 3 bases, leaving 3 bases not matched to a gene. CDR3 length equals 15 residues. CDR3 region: CASSFTAGGYNEQFF. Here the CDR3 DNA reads TGCGCCAGCAGCTTTACAGCGGGGGGCTACAATGAGCAGTTCTTC.

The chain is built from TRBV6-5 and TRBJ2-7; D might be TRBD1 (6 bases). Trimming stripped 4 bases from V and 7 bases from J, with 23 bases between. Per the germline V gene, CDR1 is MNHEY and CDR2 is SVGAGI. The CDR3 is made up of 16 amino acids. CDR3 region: CASSSQTLRTAQEQYF. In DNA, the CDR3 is TGTGCCAGCAGTTCCCAAACCCTCAGGACAGCGCAAGAGCAGTACTTC.

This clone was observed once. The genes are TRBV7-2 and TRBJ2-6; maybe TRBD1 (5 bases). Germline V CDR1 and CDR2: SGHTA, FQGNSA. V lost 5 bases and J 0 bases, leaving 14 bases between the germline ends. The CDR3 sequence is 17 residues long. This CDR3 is CASSMTDPSSGANVLTF. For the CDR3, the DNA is TGTGCCAGCAGCATGACAGACCCCAGCTCTGGGGCCAACGTCCTGACTTTC.

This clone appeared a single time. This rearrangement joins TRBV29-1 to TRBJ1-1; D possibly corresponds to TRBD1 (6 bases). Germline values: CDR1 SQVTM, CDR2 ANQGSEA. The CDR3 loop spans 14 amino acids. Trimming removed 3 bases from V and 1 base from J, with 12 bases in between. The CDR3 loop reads CSVEGMTGNTEAFF. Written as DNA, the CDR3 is TGCAGCGTTGAGGGTATGACAGGGAACACTGAAGCTTTCTTT.

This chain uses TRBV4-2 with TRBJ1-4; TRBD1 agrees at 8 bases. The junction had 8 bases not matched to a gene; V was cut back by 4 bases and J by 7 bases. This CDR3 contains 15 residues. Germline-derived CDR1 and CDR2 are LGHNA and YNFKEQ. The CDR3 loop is CASSPGGQGSEKLFF. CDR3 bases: TGTGCCAGCAGCCCTGGAGGACAGGGTAGTGAAAAACTGTTTTTT.

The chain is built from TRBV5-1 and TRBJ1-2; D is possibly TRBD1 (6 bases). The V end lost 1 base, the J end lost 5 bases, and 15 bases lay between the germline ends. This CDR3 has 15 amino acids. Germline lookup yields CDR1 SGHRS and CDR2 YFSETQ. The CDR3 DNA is TGCGCCAGCAGCTTGACCATGGCAGGGGTATATGGCTACACCTTC. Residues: CASSLTMAGVYGYTF.

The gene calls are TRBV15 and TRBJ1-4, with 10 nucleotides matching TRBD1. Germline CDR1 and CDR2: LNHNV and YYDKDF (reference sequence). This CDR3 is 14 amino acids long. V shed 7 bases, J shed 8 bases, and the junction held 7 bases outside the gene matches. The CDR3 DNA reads TGTGCCACCATAAGGGACAGGGGAGGAGAAAAACTGTTTTTT. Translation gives CATIRDRGGEKLFF. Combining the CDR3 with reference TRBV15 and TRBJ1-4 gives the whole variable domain DAMVIQNPRYQVTQFGKPVTLSCSQTLNHNVMYWYQQKSSQAPKLLFHYYDKDFNNEADTPDNFQSRRPNTSFCFLDIRSPGLGDTAMYLCATIRDRGGEKLFFGSGTQLSVL.

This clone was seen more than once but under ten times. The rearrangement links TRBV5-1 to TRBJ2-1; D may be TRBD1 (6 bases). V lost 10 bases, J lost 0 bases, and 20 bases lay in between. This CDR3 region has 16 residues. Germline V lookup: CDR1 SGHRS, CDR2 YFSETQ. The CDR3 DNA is TGCGCCGATCCCGGCGGGCAGGGGAGCTCCTACAATGAGCAGTTCTTC. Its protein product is CADPGGQGSSYNEQFF. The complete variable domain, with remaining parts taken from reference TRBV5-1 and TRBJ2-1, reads KAGVTQTPRYLIKTRGQQVTLSCSPISGHRSVSWYQQTPGQGLQFLFEYFSETQRNKGNFPGRFSGRQFSNSRSEMNVSTLELGDSALYLCADPGGQGSSYNEQFFGPGTRLTVL.

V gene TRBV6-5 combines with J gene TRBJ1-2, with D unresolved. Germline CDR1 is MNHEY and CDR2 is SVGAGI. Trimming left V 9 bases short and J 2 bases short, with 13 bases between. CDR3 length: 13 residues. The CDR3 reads CASINPANYGYTF. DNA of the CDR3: TGTGCCAGTATTAACCCAGCGAACTATGGCTACACCTTC.

Here the CDR3 reads CASSQASGQGDEKLFF. In DNA form, the CDR3 reads TGTGCCAGCAGCCAAGCCAGCGGGCAGGGGGATGAAAAACTGTTTTTT. The chain links TRBV4-2 to TRBJ1-4, with 7 bases that match TRBD1. This CDR3 is built from 16 residues. Germline V gives CDR1 LGHNA, CDR2 YNFKEQ. V lost 1 base and J lost 6; bases outside the gene matches: 8.

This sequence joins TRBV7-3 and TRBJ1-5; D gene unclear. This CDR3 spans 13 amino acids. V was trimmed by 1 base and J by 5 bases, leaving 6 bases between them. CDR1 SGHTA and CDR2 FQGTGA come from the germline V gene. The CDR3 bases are TGTGCCAGCAGCTTAAATTACTATCAGCCCCAGCATTTT. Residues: CASSLNYYQPQHF. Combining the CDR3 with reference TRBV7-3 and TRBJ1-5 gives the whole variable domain GAGVSQTPSNKVTEKGKYVELRCDPISGHTALYWYRQSLGQGPEFLIYFQGTGAADDSGLPNDRFFAVRPEGSVSTLKIQRTERGDSAVYLCASSLNYYQPQHFGDGTRLSIL.

The CDR3 sequence: CATFRGSSYNEQFF. Written as DNA, the CDR3 is TGTGCCACTTTCAGGGGAAGCTCCTACAATGAGCAGTTCTTC. The chain uses TRBV19 and TRBJ2-1; D possibly corresponds to TRBD1 (6 bases). CDR3 size: 14 residues. V lost 10 bases to trimming and J lost 0 bases, with 13 bases between them. From germline, CDR1 is LNHDA and CDR2 SQIVND (reference sequence). Complete variable domain (other parts from reference TRBV19 and TRBJ2-1): DGGITQSPKYLFRKEGQNVTLSCEQNLNHDAMYWYRQDPGQGLRLIYYSQIVNDFQKGDIAEGYSVSREKKESFPLTVTSAQKNPTAFYLCATFRGSSYNEQFFGPGTRLTVL.

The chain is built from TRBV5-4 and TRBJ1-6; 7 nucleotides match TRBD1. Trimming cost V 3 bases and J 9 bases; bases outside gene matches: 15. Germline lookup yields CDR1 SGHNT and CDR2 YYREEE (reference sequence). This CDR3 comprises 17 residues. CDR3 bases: TGTGCCAGCAGCTGGGCCGCGGGACAGTATTCTTTTTCACCCCTCCACTTT. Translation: CASSWAAGQYSFSPLHF.

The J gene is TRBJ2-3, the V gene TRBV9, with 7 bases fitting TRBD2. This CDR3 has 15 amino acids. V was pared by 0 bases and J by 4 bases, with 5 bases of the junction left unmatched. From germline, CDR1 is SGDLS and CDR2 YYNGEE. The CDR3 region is CASSVASSGADTQYF. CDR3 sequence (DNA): TGTGCCAGCAGCGTAGCCTCCAGCGGGGCAGATACGCAGTATTTT.

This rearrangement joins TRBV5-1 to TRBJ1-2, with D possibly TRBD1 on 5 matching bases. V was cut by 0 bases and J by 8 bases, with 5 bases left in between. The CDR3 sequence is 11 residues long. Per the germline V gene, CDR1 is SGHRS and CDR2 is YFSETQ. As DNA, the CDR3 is TGCGCCAGCAGCTTGGACAGGGGCTACACCTTC. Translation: CASSLDRGYTF.

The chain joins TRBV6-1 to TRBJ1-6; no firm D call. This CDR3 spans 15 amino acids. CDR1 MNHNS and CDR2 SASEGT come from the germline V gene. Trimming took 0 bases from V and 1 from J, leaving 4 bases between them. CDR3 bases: TGTGCCAGCAGTGAAGCACGGTCCTATAATTCACCCCTCCACTTT. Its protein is CASSEARSYNSPLHF.

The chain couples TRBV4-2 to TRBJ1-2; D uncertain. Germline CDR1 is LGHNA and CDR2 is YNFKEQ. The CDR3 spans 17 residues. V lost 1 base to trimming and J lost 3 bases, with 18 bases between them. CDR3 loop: CASSQVRAGYVDYGYTF. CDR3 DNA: TGTGCCAGCAGCCAAGTACGAGCGGGATATGTCGACTATGGCTACACCTTC.

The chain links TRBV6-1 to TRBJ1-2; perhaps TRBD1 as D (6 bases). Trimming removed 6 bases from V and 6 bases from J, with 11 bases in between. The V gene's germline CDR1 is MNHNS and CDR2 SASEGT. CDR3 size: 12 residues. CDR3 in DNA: TGTGCCAGCAGGGGGGCAGGGGATGGCTACACCTTC. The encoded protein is CASRGAGDGYTF.

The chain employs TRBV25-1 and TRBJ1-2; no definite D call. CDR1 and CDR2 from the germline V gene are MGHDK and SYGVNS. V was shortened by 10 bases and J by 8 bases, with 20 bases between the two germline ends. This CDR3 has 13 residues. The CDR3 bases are TGTGCCACCAATCCGGGATCATTGGGAGGCTACACCTTC. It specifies CATNPGSLGGYTF.

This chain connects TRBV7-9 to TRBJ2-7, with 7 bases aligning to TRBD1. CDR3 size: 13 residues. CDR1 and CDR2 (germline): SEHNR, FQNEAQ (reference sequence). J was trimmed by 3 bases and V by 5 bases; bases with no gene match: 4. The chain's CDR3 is CASSDRESYEQYF. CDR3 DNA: TGTGCCAGCAGCGACAGGGAGAGCTACGAGCAGTACTTC.

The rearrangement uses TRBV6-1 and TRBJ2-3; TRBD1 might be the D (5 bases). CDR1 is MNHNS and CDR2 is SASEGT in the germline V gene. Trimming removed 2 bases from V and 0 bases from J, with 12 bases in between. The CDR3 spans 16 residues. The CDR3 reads CASSELSKGSTDTQYF. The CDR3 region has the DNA TGTGCCAGCAGTGAACTTTCCAAGGGGAGCACAGATACGCAGTATTTT.